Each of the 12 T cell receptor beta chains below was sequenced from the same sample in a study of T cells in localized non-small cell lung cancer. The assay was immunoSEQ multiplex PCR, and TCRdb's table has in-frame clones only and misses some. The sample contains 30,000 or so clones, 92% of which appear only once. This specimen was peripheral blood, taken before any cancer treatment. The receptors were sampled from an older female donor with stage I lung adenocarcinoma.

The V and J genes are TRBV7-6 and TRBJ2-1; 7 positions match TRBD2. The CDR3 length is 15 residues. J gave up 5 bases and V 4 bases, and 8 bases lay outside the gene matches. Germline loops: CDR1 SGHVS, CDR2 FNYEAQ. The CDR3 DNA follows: TGTGCCAGCAGCTCGGGACTATCTTTGAACAATGAGCAGTTCTTC. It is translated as CASSSGLSLNNEQFF.

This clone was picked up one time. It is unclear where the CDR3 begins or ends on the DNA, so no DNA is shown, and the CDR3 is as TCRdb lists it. The CDR3 reads CASSVGYGTVLF. The rearrangement joins TRBV25-1 to TRBJ2-7. Germline CDR1 is MGHDK and CDR2 is SYGVNS. The CDR3 spans 12 residues, counting both ends.

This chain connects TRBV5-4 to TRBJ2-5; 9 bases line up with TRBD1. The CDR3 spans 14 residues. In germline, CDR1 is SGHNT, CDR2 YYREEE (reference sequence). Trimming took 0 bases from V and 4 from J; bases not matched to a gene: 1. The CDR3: CASSLGTGVETQYF. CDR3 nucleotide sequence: TGTGCCAGCAGCTTGGGGACAGGGGTAGAGACCCAGTACTTC.

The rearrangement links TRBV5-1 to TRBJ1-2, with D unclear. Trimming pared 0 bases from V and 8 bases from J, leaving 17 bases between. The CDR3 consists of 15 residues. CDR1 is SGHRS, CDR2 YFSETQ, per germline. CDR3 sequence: CASSLDGEGAIGYTF. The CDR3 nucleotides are TGCGCCAGCAGCTTGGACGGAGAGGGAGCTATCGGCTACACCTTC.

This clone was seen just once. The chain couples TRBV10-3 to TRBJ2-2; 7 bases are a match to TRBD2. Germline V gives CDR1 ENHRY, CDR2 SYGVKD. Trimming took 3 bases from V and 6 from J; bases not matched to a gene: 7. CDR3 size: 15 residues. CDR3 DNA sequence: TGTGCCATCAGTGAATTGGCGGGGGTTTCCGGGGAGCTGTTTTTT. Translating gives CAISELAGVSGELFF.

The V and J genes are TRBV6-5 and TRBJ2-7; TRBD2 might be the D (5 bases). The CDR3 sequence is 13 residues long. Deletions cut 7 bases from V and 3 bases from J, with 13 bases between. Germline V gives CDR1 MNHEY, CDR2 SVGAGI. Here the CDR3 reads CASMRVMGYEQYF. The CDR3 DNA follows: TGTGCCAGCATGCGGGTGATGGGCTACGAGCAGTACTTC.

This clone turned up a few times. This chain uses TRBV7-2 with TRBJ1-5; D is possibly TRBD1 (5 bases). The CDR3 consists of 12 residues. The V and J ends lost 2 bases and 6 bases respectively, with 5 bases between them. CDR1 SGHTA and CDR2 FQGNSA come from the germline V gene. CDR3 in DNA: TGTGCCAGCAGCTTAAGGGGTCAGCCCCAGCATTTT. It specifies CASSLRGQPQHF.

CDR3 nucleotide sequence: TGTGCCAGCAGCTCTGCCGGGACAGGGAGCAACGAGCAGTACTTC. Translation gives CASSSAGTGSNEQYF. V is TRBV6-5 and J is TRBJ2-7; TRBD1 matches at 9 bases. This CDR3 contains 15 residues. With V trimmed by 6 bases and J by 5 bases, 11 bases remained unmatched. Germline CDR1 is MNHEY and CDR2 is SVGAGI.

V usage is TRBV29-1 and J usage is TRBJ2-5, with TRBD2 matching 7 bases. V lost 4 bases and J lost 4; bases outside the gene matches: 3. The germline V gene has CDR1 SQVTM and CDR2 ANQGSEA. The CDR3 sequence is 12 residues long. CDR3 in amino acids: CSVGGGRETQYF. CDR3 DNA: TGCAGCGTTGGCGGGGGACGAGAGACCCAGTACTTC.

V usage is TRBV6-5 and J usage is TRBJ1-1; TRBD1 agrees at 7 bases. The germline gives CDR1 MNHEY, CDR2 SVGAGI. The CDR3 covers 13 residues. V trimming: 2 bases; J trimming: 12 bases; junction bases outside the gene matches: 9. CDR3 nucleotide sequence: TGTGCCAGCAGTTACACCCAGGGGGTCGAGCCTTTCTTT. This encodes CASSYTQGVEPFF.

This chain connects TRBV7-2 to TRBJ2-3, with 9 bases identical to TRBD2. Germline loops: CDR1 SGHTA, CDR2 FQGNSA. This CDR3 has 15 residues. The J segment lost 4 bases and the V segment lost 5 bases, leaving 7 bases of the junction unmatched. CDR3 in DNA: TGTGCCAGCAGCCCCAGCGGGGGGAGTCCAGATACGCAGTATTTT. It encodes CASSPSGGSPDTQYF.

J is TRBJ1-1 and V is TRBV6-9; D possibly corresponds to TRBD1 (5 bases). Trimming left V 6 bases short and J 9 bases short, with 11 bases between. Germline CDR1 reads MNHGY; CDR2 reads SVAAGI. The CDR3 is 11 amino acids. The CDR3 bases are TGTGCCAGCAGGGGGCAGGAAAAAGCTTTCTTT. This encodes CASRGQEKAFF.